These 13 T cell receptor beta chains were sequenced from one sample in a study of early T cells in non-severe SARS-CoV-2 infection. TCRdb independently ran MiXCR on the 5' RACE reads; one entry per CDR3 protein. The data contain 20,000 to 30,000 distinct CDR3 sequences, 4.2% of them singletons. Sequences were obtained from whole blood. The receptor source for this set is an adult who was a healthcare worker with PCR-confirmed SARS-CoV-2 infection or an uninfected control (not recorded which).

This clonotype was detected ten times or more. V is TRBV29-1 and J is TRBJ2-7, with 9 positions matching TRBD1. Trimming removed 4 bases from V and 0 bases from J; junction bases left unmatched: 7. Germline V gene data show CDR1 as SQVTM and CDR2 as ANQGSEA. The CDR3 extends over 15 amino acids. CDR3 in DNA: TGCAGCGTTGTGGGGGGACAGGGAGTCTCCTACGAGCAGTACTTC. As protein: CSVVGGQGVSYEQYF.

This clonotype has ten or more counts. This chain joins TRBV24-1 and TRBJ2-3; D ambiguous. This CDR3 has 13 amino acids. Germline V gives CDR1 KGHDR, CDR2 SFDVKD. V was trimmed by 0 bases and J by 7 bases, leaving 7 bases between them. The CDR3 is CATSDLTRHTQYF. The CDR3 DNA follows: TGTGCCACCAGTGATTTGACCCGGCATACGCAGTATTTT.

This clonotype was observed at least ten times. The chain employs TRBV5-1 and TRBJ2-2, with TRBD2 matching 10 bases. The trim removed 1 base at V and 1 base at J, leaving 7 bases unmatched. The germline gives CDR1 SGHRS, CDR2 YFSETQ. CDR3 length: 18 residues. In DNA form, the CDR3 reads TGCGCCAGCAGCTTGAAGGCCAGCGGGAGGGGGAACACCGGGGAGCTGTTTTTT. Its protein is CASSLKASGRGNTGELFF.

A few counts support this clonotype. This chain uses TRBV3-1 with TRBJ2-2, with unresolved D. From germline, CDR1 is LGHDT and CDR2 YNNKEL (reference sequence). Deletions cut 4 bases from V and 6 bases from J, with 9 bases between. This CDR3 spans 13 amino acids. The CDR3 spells CASSLAWAGELFF. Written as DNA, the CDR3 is TGTGCCAGCAGCCTCGCCTGGGCCGGGGAGCTGTTTTTT.

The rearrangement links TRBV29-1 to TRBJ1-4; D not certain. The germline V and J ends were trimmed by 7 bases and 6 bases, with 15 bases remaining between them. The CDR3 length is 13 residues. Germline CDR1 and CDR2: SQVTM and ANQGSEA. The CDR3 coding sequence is TGCAGCGCCGTCGACGGAGAGGATGAAAAACTGTTTTTT. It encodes CSAVDGEDEKLFF.

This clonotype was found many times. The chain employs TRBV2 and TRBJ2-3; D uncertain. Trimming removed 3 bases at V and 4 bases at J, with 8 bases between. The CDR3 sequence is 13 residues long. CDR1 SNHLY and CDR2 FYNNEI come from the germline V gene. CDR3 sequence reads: CASSDGWADTQYF. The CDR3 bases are TGTGCCAGCAGTGACGGCTGGGCAGATACGCAGTATTTT.

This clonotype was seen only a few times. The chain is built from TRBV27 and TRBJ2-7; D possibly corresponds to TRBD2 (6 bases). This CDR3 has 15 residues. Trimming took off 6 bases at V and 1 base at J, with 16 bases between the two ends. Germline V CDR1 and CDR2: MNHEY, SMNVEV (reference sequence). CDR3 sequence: CASSLGASASYEQYF. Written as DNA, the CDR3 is TGTGCCAGCAGCCTCGGGGCTAGCGCTTCCTACGAGCAGTACTTC.

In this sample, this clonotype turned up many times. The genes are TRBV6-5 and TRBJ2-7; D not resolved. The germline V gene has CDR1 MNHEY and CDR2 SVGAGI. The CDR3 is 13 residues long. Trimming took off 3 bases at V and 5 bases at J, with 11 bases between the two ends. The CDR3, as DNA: TGTGCCAGCAGTTATAACGTGAAGGACGAGCAGTACTTC. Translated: CASSYNVKDEQYF.

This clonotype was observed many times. CDR3 amino acids: CASSIFGQGNTEAFF. For the CDR3, the DNA is TGTGCCAGCAGTATCTTCGGACAGGGGAACACTGAAGCTTTCTTT. The rearrangement uses TRBV7-9 and TRBJ1-1; 8 bases are a match to TRBD1. V shed 6 bases and J 1 base; nucleotides not matched to a gene: 7. CDR1 is SEHNR, CDR2 FQNEAQ, per germline (reference sequence). The CDR3 spans 15 residues.

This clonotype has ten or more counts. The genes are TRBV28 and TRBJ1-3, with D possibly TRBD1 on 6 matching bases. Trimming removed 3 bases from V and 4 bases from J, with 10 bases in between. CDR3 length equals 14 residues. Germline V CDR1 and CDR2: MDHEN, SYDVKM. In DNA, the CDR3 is TGTGCCAGCAGTTTCTCGACAGGAGGAAACACCATATATTTT. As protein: CASSFSTGGNTIYF.

CDR3 sequence: CASSLVAGVQGGYTF. The DNA of the CDR3 is TGTGCCAGCAGCTTGGTGGCAGGGGTGCAGGGCGGCTACACCTTC. The chain couples TRBV5-6 to TRBJ1-2; maybe TRBD1 (6 bases). Per the germline V gene, CDR1 is SGHDT and CDR2 is YYEEEE. Trimming left V 0 bases short and J 8 bases short, with 17 bases between. The CDR3 is 15 residues long.

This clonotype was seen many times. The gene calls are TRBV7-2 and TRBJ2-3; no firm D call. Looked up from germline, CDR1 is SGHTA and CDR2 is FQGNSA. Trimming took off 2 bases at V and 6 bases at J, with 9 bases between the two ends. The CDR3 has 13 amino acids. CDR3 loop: CASSLRALDTQYF. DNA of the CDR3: TGTGCCAGCAGCTTACGGGCTTTGGATACGCAGTATTTT.

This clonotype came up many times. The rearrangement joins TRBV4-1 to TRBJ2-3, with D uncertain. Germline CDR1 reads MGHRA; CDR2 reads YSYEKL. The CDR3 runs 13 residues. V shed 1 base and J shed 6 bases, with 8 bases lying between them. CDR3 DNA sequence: TGCGCCAGCAGCCAAGTGCCGGTGGATACGCAGTATTTT. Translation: CASSQVPVDTQYF.